A single sample gave rise to the 10 T cell receptor beta chains below, sequenced in a study of beta chain features in type 1 diabetes listed by TCRdb under 2018. Libraries were built with the immunoSEQ multiplex PCR assay. All of the isolated RNA was reverse transcribed with the High Capacity cDNA Reverse Transcription Kit, so expressed TCRB transcripts were sequenced. TCRdb took over this immuneACCESS table, retaining in-frame rearrangements with V and J assigned. Such tables are incomplete; in checked studies, under half of the missing clones stem from an unresolved V gene, and the remainder is unexplained. This sample lists 150,000 to 170,000 clones; under 9.5% were detected once. Of the sample, 0.65% is held by the ten largest clones. Sequenced: central memory CD4+ T cells from blood. All receptors come from a man between 18 and 35 years old in good health.

Only one count was recorded for this clone. The gene calls are TRBV6-4 and TRBJ1-1; D call uncertain. This CDR3 contains 11 residues. Trimming pared 8 bases from V and 4 bases from J, leaving 8 bases between. Germline V lookup: CDR1 MRHNA, CDR2 SNTAGT. DNA for the CDR3: TGTGCCAGCTGGTCGGGCACTGAAGCTTTCTTT. Protein product: CASWSGTEAFF.

Worth noting for this clone: At the DNA level, this CDR3 is encoded by other sequences in the same sample as well. The gene calls are TRBV11-3 and TRBJ2-2, with D perhaps matching TRBD1 (7 bases). Germline lookup yields CDR1 SGHNT and CDR2 YENEEA. The CDR3 is 18 residues long. Trimming stripped 0 bases from V and 0 bases from J, with 14 bases between. For the CDR3, the DNA is TGTGCCAGCAGCTTAGATCAAGGGGGGACAGCGAACACCGGGGAGCTGTTTTTT. Translated, it gives CASSLDQGGTANTGELFF.

This chain connects TRBV19 to TRBJ2-5; tentative D call: TRBD2 (6 bases). The V end was cut by 6 bases, the J end by 4 bases, with 12 bases between. Germline V gives CDR1 LNHDA, CDR2 SQIVND (reference sequence). CDR3 length equals 13 residues. CDR3 protein: CASSKRESETQYF. CDR3 DNA: TGTGCCAGTAGCAAACGGGAGTCAGAGACCCAGTACTTC.

The V call is TRBV27, the J call TRBJ2-1, with TRBD1 matching 7 bases. The ends lost 5 bases at V and 0 bases at J; junction bases unmatched: 7. CDR3 length: 16 residues. Germline V gives CDR1 MNHEY, CDR2 SMNVEV (reference sequence). This CDR3 reads CASSPRQGISYNEQFF. The CDR3, as DNA: TGTGCCAGCAGTCCTCGACAGGGTATCTCCTACAATGAGCAGTTCTTC.

This clone was seen only a few times. The CDR3 protein is CASRRGRGEKLFF. The DNA of the CDR3 is TGTGCCAGCAGAAGGGGGCGCGGTGAAAAACTGTTTTTT. The chain is built from TRBV7-2 and TRBJ1-4; TRBD1 matches at 7 bases. CDR1 SGHTA and CDR2 FQGNSA come from the germline V gene. The CDR3 covers 13 residues. V lost 6 bases and J lost 7; bases outside the gene matches: 5.

This clone has at least ten counts. The same CDR3 arises from other DNA sequences in this sample as well. V is TRBV6-1 and J is TRBJ2-5, with 8 nucleotides matching TRBD2. CDR1 MNHNS and CDR2 SASEGT come from the germline V gene. This CDR3 region has 13 residues. V gave up 8 bases and J gave up 2 bases; unmatched junction bases: 4. The CDR3 bases are TGTGCCAGCGCCCGCGGGGGGCAAGAGACCCAGTACTTC. It is translated as CASARGGQETQYF.

This clone was observed a handful of times. CDR3 in DNA: TGTGCCAGCAGTGAACCAGACGGGACTAGCGGGGGGTCGGAGACCCAGTACTTC. Its translation: CASSEPDGTSGGSETQYF. The V gene is TRBV28, the J gene TRBJ2-5; 15 nucleotides match TRBD2. Germline V gives CDR1 MDHEN, CDR2 SYDVKM. This CDR3 spans 18 amino acids. J lost 5 bases, V lost 5 bases, and 12 bases had no gene match. The whole variable domain, filled in from reference TRBV28 and TRBJ2-5, reads DVKVTQSSRYLVKRTGEKVFLECVQDMDHENMFWYRQDPGLGLRLIYFSYDVKMKEKGDIPEGYSVSREKKERFSLILESASTNQTSMYLCASSEPDGTSGGSETQYFGPGTRLLVL.

This clone was detected only a few times. The rearrangement links TRBV6-5 to TRBJ2-3, with D possibly being TRBD1 (5 bases). CDR1 and CDR2 (germline): MNHEY, SVGAGI. This CDR3 is built from 11 residues. V lost 5 bases and J lost 12, with 12 bases in between. In nucleotides, the CDR3 is TGTGCCAGCAGTCACGGACATCTACAGTATTTT. It encodes CASSHGHLQYF.

The rearrangement links TRBV28 to TRBJ1-2; D gene ambiguous. The V end lost 11 bases, the J end lost 5 bases, and 12 bases lay between the germline ends. The CDR3 consists of 11 residues. From germline, CDR1 is MDHEN and CDR2 SYDVKM. CDR3 region: CASFSLYGYTF. For the CDR3, the DNA is TGTGCCTCGTTCAGTCTTTATGGCTACACCTTC.

The chain combines TRBV4-3 with TRBJ2-7; TRBD2 aligns across 7 bases. The trim removed 1 base at V and 4 bases at J, leaving 7 bases unmatched. Germline V gene lookup returns CDR1 LGHNA and CDR2 YSLEER. The CDR3 is 15 amino acids. In DNA form, the CDR3 reads TGCGCCAGCAGCCAAGCAACTAGCGCAATTTACGAGCAGTACTTC. Translation: CASSQATSAIYEQYF.